This TCR beta chain was recorded in a study of regulatory and conventional T cells in RAG deficiency. Concerning this clone: Its antigen remains unidentified.

Whole-study findings and limits: In Omenn syndrome, sorted "Tregs" may be peripherally activated cells. Omenn patients showed >90% Treg-Tconv overlap and shorter CDR3 lengths.

Blood CD4+ CD25-low CD127-high conventional T cells supplied the genomic DNA template. The table came from immunoSEQ multiplex PCR; TCRdb's copy has only in-frame clones and leaves some out. The table shows over 45,000 clones, with 80% to 90% occurring only once. This sample was shared with a second study, whose subject was regulatory T cells. That paper adds: The primer mix had 52 TRBV and 13 TRBJ primers.

The origin of this receptor is a human donor in good health. Specimen: CD4+ effector T cells sorted from blood.

CDR3 DNA sequence: TGTGCCAGCAGACTTCCGGGACACATAAACTATGGCTACACCTTC. Amino acid sequence: CASRLPGHINYGYTF. J is TRBJ1-2 and V is TRBV5-6; maybe TRBD1 (6 bases). Trimming stripped 5 bases from V and 2 bases from J, with 16 bases between. The CDR3 totals 15 residues. The germline gives CDR1 SGHDT, CDR2 YYEEEE.